Presented here are 24 T cell receptor beta chains from one specimen sequenced in a study of blood T cell repertoires in COVID-19 (dated by TCRdb to about 2020). Receptors were amplified or captured by the immunoSEQ multiplex PCR assay. Imported from immuneACCESS, the table was reduced by TCRdb to in-frame sequences with V and J called. These copies leave out some clones; in studies compared against another copy, an unresolved V gene accounts for under half, and the cause of the remainder is not known. This sample is represented by 200,000 to 250,000 clones; approximately 88% of them were singletons. Under 7.5% of the sample is held by the ten biggest clonotypes. The specimen was peripheral blood. Receptors were obtained from a man between 60 and 75 years old who had recovered from COVID-19.

This chain connects TRBV7-2 to TRBJ1-2; tentative D call: TRBD1 (5 bases). Trimming pared 3 bases from V and 8 bases from J, leaving 16 bases between. Germline CDR1 SGHTA, CDR2 FQGNSA. This CDR3 spans 14 amino acids. CDR3 in DNA: TGTGCCAGCAGCTTTTCGGGGGGAGTGAGCGGCTACACCTTC. Residues: CASSFSGGVSGYTF. Full variable domain (missing parts from reference TRBV7-2 and TRBJ1-2): GAGVSQSPSNKVTEKGKDVELRCDPISGHTALYWYRQSLGQGLEFLIYFQGNSAPDKSGLPSDRFSAERTGGSVSTLTIQRTQQEDSAVYLCASSFSGGVSGYTFGSGTRLTVV.

The CDR3 nucleotides read TGTGCCAGCATCGTTCGGGGGAAAAGTGTTGGCTACACCTTC. Encoded protein: CASIVRGKSVGYTF. The J gene is TRBJ1-2, the V gene TRBV6-5; D might be TRBD1 (5 bases). The CDR3 sequence is 14 residues long. The V and J ends lost 7 bases and 7 bases respectively, with 19 bases between them. Germline V CDR1 and CDR2: MNHEY, SVGAGI.

This sequence joins TRBV6-2 or TRBV6-3 and TRBJ1-6; 7 bases match TRBD1. The trim removed 6 bases at V and 7 bases at J, leaving 9 bases unmatched. The CDR3 consists of 15 residues. Germline CDR1 is MNHEY and CDR2 is SVGEGT. CDR3 residues: CASSLSGTANSPLHF. DNA for the CDR3: TGTGCCAGCAGCCTTTCTGGGACAGCCAATTCACCCCTCCACTTT.

J is TRBJ1-6 and V is TRBV5-8; possibly TRBD1 for D (6 bases). The V end was cut by 5 bases, the J end by 5 bases, with 11 bases between. Germline V gene data show CDR1 as SGHTS and CDR2 as YDEGEE. This CDR3 contains 14 residues. CDR3: CASRPGHHNSPLHF. DNA for the CDR3: TGTGCCAGCAGACCGGGACACCATAATTCACCCCTCCACTTT. The full variable domain, its missing parts supplied by reference TRBV5-8 and TRBJ1-6, is EAGVTQSPTHLIKTRGQQATLRCSPISGHTSVYWYQQALGLGLQFLLWYDEGEERNRGNFPPRFSGRQFPNYSSELNVNALELEDSALYLCASRPGHHNSPLHFGNGTRLTVT.

This chain connects TRBV4-2 to TRBJ2-3; D ambiguous. With 2 bases removed from V and 2 bases from J, the gap between germline ends came to 17 bases. The CDR3 consists of 17 residues. The V gene's germline CDR1 is LGHNA and CDR2 YNFKEQ. This CDR3 is CASSQPSLSANTDTQYF. Written as DNA, the CDR3 is TGTGCCAGCAGCCAACCGAGCCTGAGCGCGAACACAGATACGCAGTATTTT.

This clone has a single count. This chain uses TRBV27 with TRBJ2-7; 14 bases map to TRBD2. Germline CDR1 reads MNHEY; CDR2 reads SMNVEV (reference sequence). This CDR3 is 18 amino acids long. The ends lost 3 bases at V and 4 bases at J; junction bases unmatched: 11. The CDR3 protein is CASSFRTSGRPSPYEQYF. Written as DNA, the CDR3 is TGTGCCAGCAGTTTCCGGACTAGCGGGAGGCCTTCCCCTTACGAGCAGTACTTC.

The gene calls are TRBV18 and TRBJ2-1; D call uncertain. Deletions cut 6 bases from V and 6 bases from J, with 9 bases between. CDR1 KGHSH and CDR2 LQKENI come from the germline V gene. There are 12 residues in the CDR3. Here the CDR3 reads CASSLGGNEQFF. The CDR3 bases are TGTGCCAGCTCGCTCGGTGGCAATGAGCAGTTCTTC.

The rearrangement uses TRBV6-1 and TRBJ2-1, with 9 bases matching TRBD1. The CDR3 has 16 amino acids. V gave up 4 bases and J gave up 5 bases; unmatched junction bases: 9. From germline, CDR1 is MNHNS and CDR2 SASEGT. As DNA, the CDR3 is TGTGCCAGCAGTGCCCTCAGGGACAGGGTCCACAATGAGCAGTTCTTC. This gives the protein CASSALRDRVHNEQFF.

This chain joins TRBV5-5 and TRBJ2-1, with D maybe TRBD2 (6 bases). The CDR3 runs to 18 residues. V was trimmed by 2 bases and J by 0 bases, leaving 18 bases between them. Germline lookup yields CDR1 SGHKS and CDR2 YYEKEE (reference sequence). This chain's CDR3 is CASSLMDGTFNSYNEQFF. CDR3 bases: TGTGCCAGCAGCTTAATGGACGGGACTTTCAACTCCTACAATGAGCAGTTCTTC.

V usage is TRBV2 and J usage is TRBJ1-6; 8 bases align to TRBD1. V trimming: 8 bases; J trimming: 6 bases; junction bases outside the gene matches: 6. Germline CDR1 reads SNHLY; CDR2 reads FYNNEI. This CDR3 has 14 residues. This CDR3 reads CASSSGQGNSPLHF. The CDR3 region has the DNA TGTGCCAGCTCATCCGGACAGGGTAATTCACCCCTCCACTTT.

This chain links TRBV2 with TRBJ2-7; D might be TRBD1 (6 bases). The V end lost 5 bases, the J end lost 2 bases, and 7 bases lay between the germline ends. The CDR3 is 12 residues long. Germline CDR1 SNHLY, CDR2 FYNNEI. DNA of the CDR3: TGTGCCAGCAGTCGGGACACCTACGAGCAGTACTTC. It is translated as CASSRDTYEQYF.

The J gene is TRBJ1-5, the V gene TRBV6-2 or TRBV6-3; no clear D gene. The CDR3 length is 15 residues. V gave up 5 bases and J gave up 1 base, with 12 bases separating them. Germline assignment: CDR1 MNHEY and CDR2 SVGEGT. The CDR3 protein is CASSPGSRSNQPQHF. The CDR3 coding sequence is TGTGCCAGCAGTCCGGGTTCAAGAAGCAATCAGCCCCAGCATTTT.

This clone was found once. The rearrangement links TRBV19 to TRBJ1-1; D unresolved. From germline, CDR1 is LNHDA and CDR2 SQIVND (reference sequence). Trimming took off 3 bases at V and 2 bases at J, with 7 bases between the two ends. This CDR3 comprises 13 residues. The CDR3 nucleotides read TGTGCCAGTAGTATTTCAGAAAACACTGAAGCTTTCTTT. Protein product: CASSISENTEAFF.

This clone has more than one count but fewer than ten. The V call is TRBV6-5, the J call TRBJ2-1; no clear D gene. Germline V gives CDR1 MNHEY, CDR2 SVGAGI. Between the trimmed V and J ends, which lost 10 bases and 4 bases, there was a span of 8 bases. CDR3 size: 11 residues. The DNA for the CDR3 is TGTGCCACTCGGGTGTACAATGAGCAGTTCTTC. This sequence encodes CATRVYNEQFF.

This clone occurred once. The J gene is TRBJ2-5, the V gene TRBV6-6; maybe TRBD1 (6 bases). CDR1 is MNHNY, CDR2 SVGAGI, per germline (reference sequence). The CDR3 is 13 residues long. The ends were cut back, 10 bases at V and 1 base at J, with 13 bases in the middle. DNA for the CDR3: TGTGCCACCCTCAGGGGCCGCCAAGAGACCCAGTACTTC. Protein sequence: CATLRGRQETQYF.

This chain uses TRBV2 with TRBJ1-2, with a weak D call TRBD1 (5 bases). Germline-derived CDR1 and CDR2 are SNHLY and FYNNEI. The CDR3 consists of 11 residues. Trimming cost V 7 bases and J 3 bases, with 6 bases left between them. This chain's CDR3 is CASTRDYGYTF. CDR3 coding DNA: TGTGCCAGCACCAGGGACTATGGCTACACCTTC. The whole variable domain, remainder taken from reference TRBV2 and TRBJ1-2, is EPEVTQTPSHQVTQMGQEVILRCVPISNHLYFYWYRQILGQKVEFLVSFYNNEISEKSEIFDDQFSVERPDGSNFTLKIRSTKLEDSAMYFCASTRDYGYTFGSGTRLTVV.

The count of this clone is one. The chain recombines TRBV5-5 with TRBJ2-7, with 15 bases fitting TRBD2. CDR3 length: 18 residues. Germline V lookup: CDR1 SGHKS, CDR2 YYEKEE (reference sequence). V dropped 0 bases and J dropped 2; count of bases not matched to a gene: 6. CDR3 DNA sequence: TGTGCCAGCAGCTTGGCCCCCTGGACTAGCGGGAGGGCCTACGAGCAGTACTTC. It specifies CASSLAPWTSGRAYEQYF.

This sequence joins TRBV6-6 and TRBJ1-4, with D maybe TRBD1 (5 bases). The germline gives CDR1 MNHNY, CDR2 SVGAGI (reference sequence). Trimming stripped 2 bases from V and 7 bases from J, with 14 bases between. The CDR3 runs 15 residues. The CDR3 DNA is TGTGCCAGCAGTTACAGCGGAGGGGAGCCTGAAAAACTGTTTTTT. It encodes CASSYSGGEPEKLFF.

This chain connects TRBV9 to TRBJ1-2; weak D call: TRBD1 (6 bases). Trimming removed 3 bases at V and 6 bases at J, with 15 bases between. CDR3 size: 14 residues. The germline gives CDR1 SGDLS, CDR2 YYNGEE. CDR3 bases: TGTGCCAGCAGCGAGACTTGGACAGCGAATGGCTACACCTTC. Protein: CASSETWTANGYTF.

V and J are TRBV5-1 and TRBJ2-7; the D gene is possibly TRBD1 (6 bases). The CDR3 is made up of 15 amino acids. Per germline, CDR1 SGHRS and CDR2 YFSETQ. The V end was cut by 1 base, the J end by 2 bases, with 13 bases between. CDR3 nucleotides: TGCGCCAGCAGCTTGATAGGGGGAGACACCTACGAGCAGTACTTC. Translated, it gives CASSLIGGDTYEQYF.

V and J are TRBV28 and TRBJ2-5; D is perhaps TRBD1 (5 bases). Germline loops: CDR1 MDHEN, CDR2 SYDVKM. This CDR3 has 14 amino acids. Trimming left V 2 bases short and J 1 base short, with 8 bases between. In DNA form, the CDR3 reads TGTGCCAGCAGTTTACAGGGCGGCCAAGAGACCCAGTACTTC. Its translation is CASSLQGGQETQYF. The full variable domain, in which reference TRBV28 and TRBJ2-5 provide the parts outside the CDR3, is DVKVTQSSRYLVKRTGEKVFLECVQDMDHENMFWYRQDPGLGLRLIYFSYDVKMKEKGDIPEGYSVSREKKERFSLILESASTNQTSMYLCASSLQGGQETQYFGPGTRLLVL.

The chain has TRBV18 and TRBJ2-6, with D possibly being TRBD2 (5 bases). V lost 2 bases and J 4 bases, leaving 9 bases between the germline ends. Germline lookup yields CDR1 KGHSH and CDR2 LQKENI. This CDR3 spans 15 amino acids. DNA of the CDR3: TGTGCCAGCTCACCAGGAGGAAACGGGGCCAACGTCCTGACTTTC. Protein: CASSPGGNGANVLTF. The whole variable domain, remainder taken from reference TRBV18 and TRBJ2-6, is NAGVMQNPRHLVRRRGQEARLRCSPMKGHSHVYWYRQLPEEGLKFMVYLQKENIIDESGMPKERFSAEFPKEGPSILRIQQVVRGDSAAYFCASSPGGNGANVLTFGAGSRLTVL.

This chain joins TRBV7-2 and TRBJ2-4; D is perhaps TRBD2 (6 bases). Trimming removed 4 bases at V and 2 bases at J, with 18 bases between. The CDR3 totals 17 residues. Germline-derived CDR1 and CDR2 are SGHTA and FQGNSA. The CDR3 DNA sequence: TGTGCCAGCAGCTCTACGGCCGGGAGAATAACCAAAAACATTCAGTACTTC. This codes for CASSSTAGRITKNIQYF.

CDR3 nucleotides: TGTGCCATCAGTGTGACAGCCACAGATACGCAGTATTTT. It yields the protein CAISVTATDTQYF. This chain links TRBV10-3 with TRBJ2-3; tentatively, D is TRBD1 (5 bases). V was cut by 4 bases and J by 2 bases, with 7 bases left in between. The CDR3 totals 13 residues. From germline, CDR1 is ENHRY and CDR2 SYGVKD.